The rows below give T cell receptor beta chains drawn from one sample of a study of T cell responses to AZD1222 COVID-19 vaccine. Repertoires were generated with immunoSEQ multiplex PCR, while TCRdb's copy carries only in-frame clones and drops some. The sample has more than 150,000 clones; roughly 92% are singletons. The sample was peripheral blood, taken 28 days after the second AZD1222 dose. Receptors were obtained from an adult who received the AZD1222 COVID-19 vaccine. CDR3s leave out the opening cysteine and the closing phenylalanine or tryptophan.

V gene | CDR3 protein
TRBV7-2 | ASSSSGRQETQY
TRBV7-2 | ASSLEPGNGYT
TRBV5-6 | ASSLARYNEKLF
TRBV4-3 | ASSQYSGDENIQY
TRBV4-1 | ASSHPGRYGYT
TRBV18 | ASSPDVGEDYGYT
TRBV3-1/TRBV3-2 | ASSREGGYTEAF
TRBV7-9 | ASSSAGRGQPQH
TRBV27 | ASSIFGAGEQY
TRBV9 | ASSATGQGGNSPLH
TRBV6-6 | ASKDRDTGELF
TRBV11-3 | ASSLIGAMNTEAF
TRBV28 | ASSPGTSGRKGQF
TRBV19 | ATSLTGADEKLF
TRBV9 | ASSGSGSVTDTQY
TRBV4-3 | ASSQERFTGGSDEKLF
TRBV30 | AWRVTGTGGFR
TRBV19 | ASSIESSRETQY
TRBV19 | ASSIQRQPNEKLF
TRBV19 | ASSIDGSYGYT
TRBV14 | ASSPGQGNQPQH
TRBV10-3 | AISVSDRDSTDTQY
TRBV13 | ASSLGAEQY
TRBV2 | ASSDGFLDINQPQH
TRBV2 | ASIDGARGSYGYT
TRBV19 | ASSIAPENEQF
TRBV5-4 | ASSLPDAYEQY
TRBV27 | ASSLRGAAYNEQF
TRBV30 | AWTGDGLAYSGANVLT
TRBV10-3 | ASRLAGAQETQY
TRBV3-1/TRBV3-2 | ASSQGWGDSAYEQY
TRBV10-3 | AISESGTGDRGTQY
TRBV18 | ASSRQGSRSSYEQY
TRBV9 | ASSGDGDSLNTEAF
TRBV29-1 | SVASGGGGYT
TRBV19 | ASGFWDSANYGYT
TRBV10-3 | AITDSSYNSPLH
TRBV7-2 | ASSFHGPQH
TRBV27 | ASSFPGQYNEQF
TRBV19 | ASSPTGGRRNSPLH
TRBV11-3 | ASSADRAPNYGYT
TRBV5-4 | ASSANLAGSTDTQY
TRBV28 | ASNFRFSGANVLT
TRBV5-6 | ASSFLSGIYGYT
TRBV7-9 | ASSLAGTGAYEQY
TRBV12-3/TRBV12-4 | ASVSVKASEAF
TRBV19 | ASTGGQYNEKLF
TRBV6-1 | ASSDGASYEQY
TRBV12-3/TRBV12-4 | ASTRRDTQY